This T cell receptor beta chain was retrieved from a study of blood T cells in healthy people across ages. CDR1 SQVTM and CDR2 ANQGSEA come from the germline V gene. V lost 0 bases to trimming and J lost 5 bases, with 9 bases between them. This CDR3 has 13 amino acids. PCR was performed a second time for 7 to 11 cycles using a sample-barcoded 5' primer and a J-beta primer mix. TCRdb passed the 5' RACE reads through MiXCR, listing each CDR3 protein once. Among fewer than 1,200,000 distinct CDR3 sequences listed, roughly 24% were seen once. Only a few counts were recorded for this clonotype. This same sample was also taken into another study, of T cells of mothers and their children.

The chain is built from TRBV29-1 and TRBJ2-3; D gene ambiguous. The TCR was taken from a girl aged 2 to 10 in good health. The sequencing input was blood. CDR3 sequence: CSVEERIRDTQYF. The CDR3 DNA is TGCAGCGTTGAAGAGAGAATCAGAGATACGCAGTATTTT.